Included here is one T cell receptor (beta chain) sequence, with context. This CDR3 comprises 16 residues. V trimming: 3 bases; J trimming: 4 bases; junction bases outside the gene matches: 9. From germline, CDR1 is SGHKS and CDR2 YYEKEE (reference sequence). Two negative PCRs, clearance, or symptom resolution had been documented for recovered Cohort 3 donors. This entry belongs to a study of blood T cell repertoires in COVID-19. Whole-study context: In each case, the material was cDNA or gDNA derived from T cells, B-cell-depleted T cells, or PBMCs.

In the study's own analysis: By means of reference gene primer amplification, nucleated cell counts were estimated. TCRdb's copy holds only in-frame clones and misses some; the assay was immunoSEQ multiplex PCR. The V and J calls and clone size are taken from that table; D and trimming were inferred from the DNA. This sample has around 390,000 clones, with around nine tenths found just once. What was sequenced was PBMCs or T cells enriched from blood (not recorded which). The clonotype originates from a woman in her forties or fifties who had recovered from COVID-19. The chain joins TRBV5-5 to TRBJ2-1; 8 nucleotides line up with TRBD2. The CDR3 DNA is TGTGCCAGCAGCTCCCAGCGGGGGTTTCTTTACAATGAGCAGTTCTTC. Translated: CASSSQRGFLYNEQFF.